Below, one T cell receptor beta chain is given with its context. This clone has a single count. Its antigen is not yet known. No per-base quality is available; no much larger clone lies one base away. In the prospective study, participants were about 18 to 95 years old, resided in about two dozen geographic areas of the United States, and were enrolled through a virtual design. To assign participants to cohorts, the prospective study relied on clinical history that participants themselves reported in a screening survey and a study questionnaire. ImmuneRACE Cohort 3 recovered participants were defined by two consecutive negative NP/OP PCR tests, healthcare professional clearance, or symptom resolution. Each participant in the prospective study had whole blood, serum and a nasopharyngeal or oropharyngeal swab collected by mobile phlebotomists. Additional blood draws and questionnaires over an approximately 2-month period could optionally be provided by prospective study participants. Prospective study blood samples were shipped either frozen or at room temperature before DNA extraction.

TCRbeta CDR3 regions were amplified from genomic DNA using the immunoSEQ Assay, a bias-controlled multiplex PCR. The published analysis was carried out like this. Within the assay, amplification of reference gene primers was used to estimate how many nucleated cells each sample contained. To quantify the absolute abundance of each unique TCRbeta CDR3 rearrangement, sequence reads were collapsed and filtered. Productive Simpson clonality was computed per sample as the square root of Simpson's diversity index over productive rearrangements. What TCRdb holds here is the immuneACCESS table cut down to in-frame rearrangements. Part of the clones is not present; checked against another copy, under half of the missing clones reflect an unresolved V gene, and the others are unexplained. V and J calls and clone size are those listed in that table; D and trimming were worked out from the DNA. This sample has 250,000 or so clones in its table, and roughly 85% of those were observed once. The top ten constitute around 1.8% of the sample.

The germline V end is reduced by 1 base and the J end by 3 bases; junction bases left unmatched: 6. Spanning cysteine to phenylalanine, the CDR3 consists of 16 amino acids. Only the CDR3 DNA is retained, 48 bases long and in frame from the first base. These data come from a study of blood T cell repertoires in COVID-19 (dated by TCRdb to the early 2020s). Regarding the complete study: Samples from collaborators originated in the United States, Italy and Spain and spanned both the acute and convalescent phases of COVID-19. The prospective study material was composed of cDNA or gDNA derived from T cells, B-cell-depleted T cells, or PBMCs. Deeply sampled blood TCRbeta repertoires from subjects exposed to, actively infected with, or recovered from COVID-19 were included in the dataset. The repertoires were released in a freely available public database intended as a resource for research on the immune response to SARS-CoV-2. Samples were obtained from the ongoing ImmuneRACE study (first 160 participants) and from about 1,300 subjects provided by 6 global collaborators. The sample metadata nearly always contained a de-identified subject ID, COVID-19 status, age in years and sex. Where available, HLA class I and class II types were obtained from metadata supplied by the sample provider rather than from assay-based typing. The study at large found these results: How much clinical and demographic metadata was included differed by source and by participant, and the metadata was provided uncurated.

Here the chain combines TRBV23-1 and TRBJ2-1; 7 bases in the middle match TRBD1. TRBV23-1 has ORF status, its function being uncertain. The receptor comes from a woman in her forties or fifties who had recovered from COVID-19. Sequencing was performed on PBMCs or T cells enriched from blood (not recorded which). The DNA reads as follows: TGCGCCAGCAGTCAATGCCGCGACAGGGACTACAATGAGCAGTTCTTC. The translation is CASSQCRDRDYNEQFF.